The next 23 T cell receptor beta chains were all read from a single sample in a study of neoadjuvant anti-PD-1 for oral cavity cancer. The data were produced by immunoSEQ multiplex PCR, yet TCRdb's version contains in-frame clones alone and is incomplete. The table shows fewer than 90,000 clones, with about 80% occurring only once. The source was PBMCs, collected before nivolumab (anti-PD-1) treatment. The receptors shown here come from a person aged 35 to 85 with oral cavity squamous cell carcinoma.

The chain combines TRBV5-1 with TRBJ1-4, with D uncertain. This CDR3 region has 14 residues. The germline V gene encodes CDR1 SGHRS and CDR2 YFSETQ. V lost 4 bases and J lost 8, with 15 bases in between. The DNA for the CDR3 is TGCGCCAGCAGCCGAGTAGTATCGGGCGAAAAACTGTTTTTT. It specifies CASSRVVSGEKLFF.

This rearrangement joins TRBV7-9 to TRBJ2-1, with 9 positions matching TRBD2. The CDR3 length is 13 residues. V was pared by 9 bases and J by 6 bases, with 6 bases of the junction left unmatched. Germline CDR1 and CDR2: SEHNR and FQNEAQ (reference sequence). This CDR3 reads CARQDSGSNEQFF. As DNA, the CDR3 is TGTGCCAGGCAAGATAGCGGGAGCAATGAGCAGTTCTTC.

The chain joins TRBV2 to TRBJ2-7; 10 bases are shared with TRBD2. J lost 3 bases, V lost 5 bases, and 7 bases had no gene match. The CDR3 totals 15 residues. CDR1 and CDR2 (germline): SNHLY, FYNNEI. As DNA, the CDR3 is TGTGCCAGCAGTATAGCGGGAGGTTTGATCTACGAGCAGTACTTC. This gives the protein CASSIAGGLIYEQYF. The full variable domain, its missing parts supplied by reference TRBV2 and TRBJ2-7, is EPEVTQTPSHQVTQMGQEVILRCVPISNHLYFYWYRQILGQKVEFLVSFYNNEISEKSEIFDDQFSVERPDGSNFTLKIRSTKLEDSAMYFCASSIAGGLIYEQYFGPGTRLTVT.

The chain has TRBV7-9 and TRBJ2-7; 10 nucleotides line up with TRBD2. This CDR3 region has 16 residues. Germline CDR1 reads SEHNR; CDR2 reads FQNEAQ (reference sequence). V trimming: 1 base; J trimming: 0 bases; junction bases outside the gene matches: 3. This CDR3 reads CASSLGLAGNSYEQYF. The CDR3 bases are TGTGCCAGCAGCTTAGGACTAGCGGGTAACTCCTACGAGCAGTACTTC.

The V and J genes are TRBV6-6 and TRBJ2-7, with 10 positions matching TRBD2. CDR1 is MNHNY, CDR2 SVGAGI, per germline (reference sequence). V lost 0 bases and J lost 7; bases outside the gene matches: 3. This CDR3 is 14 amino acids long. The CDR3 nucleotides read TGTGCCAGCAGTTACTCGAGTAGCGGGAGGGAGCAGTACTTC. The encoded protein is CASSYSSSGREQYF.

The chain couples TRBV19 to TRBJ1-1; TRBD1 agrees at 8 bases. The CDR3 totals 15 residues. Germline CDR1 LNHDA, CDR2 SQIVND (reference sequence). With V trimmed by 3 bases and J by 0 bases, 3 bases remained unmatched. CDR3 in DNA: TGTGCCAGTAGTATTGGACAGGGCATGAACACTGAAGCTTTCTTT. This encodes CASSIGQGMNTEAFF.

This sequence joins TRBV27 and TRBJ1-5; 8 nucleotides match TRBD1. The CDR3 is made up of 15 amino acids. The V segment lost 4 bases and the J segment 5 bases; nucleotides outside the gene matches: 7. Germline assignment: CDR1 MNHEY and CDR2 SMNVEV (reference sequence). The CDR3 spells CASSSIGQGDQPQHF. In DNA form, the CDR3 reads TGTGCCAGCAGTTCGATCGGACAGGGAGATCAGCCCCAGCATTTT.

The gene calls are TRBV7-8 and TRBJ1-1; D is uncertain. V was cut by 3 bases and J by 4 bases, with 21 bases left in between. The CDR3 covers 17 residues. Germline V gene data show CDR1 as SGHVS and CDR2 as FQNEAQ. The CDR3 DNA reads TGTGCCAGCAGCTTTGGCCCCTCGAGGGAAGGAGGCACTGAAGCTTTCTTT. Its protein is CASSFGPSREGGTEAFF.

The chain uses TRBV6-1 and TRBJ2-1, with TRBD2 identical over 13 bases. Germline CDR1 and CDR2: MNHNS and SASEGT. Germline trimming cut 3 bases from V and 8 bases from J; bases unmatched to any gene: 16. The CDR3 contains 19 residues. This CDR3 is CASSEVPPGLAGIGYEQFF. In DNA form, the CDR3 reads TGTGCCAGCAGTGAGGTACCCCCGGGACTAGCGGGAATCGGCTATGAGCAGTTCTTC.

This chain links TRBV4-1 with TRBJ2-4; D is tentatively TRBD1 or TRBD2 (5 bases each). The germline V and J ends were trimmed by 0 bases and 0 bases, with 21 bases remaining between them. Germline CDR1 reads MGHRA; CDR2 reads YSYEKL. The CDR3 length is 20 residues. The CDR3 DNA follows: TGCGCCAGCAGCCAAGATTTGTCAGGGAGCCTCCGAGCAGCCAAAAACATTCAGTACTTC. Translated, it gives CASSQDLSGSLRAAKNIQYF.

The chain links TRBV6-5 to TRBJ2-1, with TRBD2 matching over 8 bases. V lost 8 bases to trimming and J lost 10 bases; unmatched junction nucleotides: 13. This CDR3 has 14 amino acids. Looked up from germline, CDR1 is MNHEY and CDR2 is SVGAGI. CDR3 residues: CASSHGLAGSEQFF. The DNA of the CDR3 is TGTGCCAGCTCCCATGGACTAGCAGGGTCCGAGCAGTTCTTC.

The chain joins TRBV2 to TRBJ1-4, with D possibly being TRBD1 (5 bases). The CDR3 covers 13 residues. V was pared by 6 bases and J by 5 bases, with 10 bases between. Per germline, CDR1 SNHLY and CDR2 FYNNEI. CDR3 amino acids: CASRVQANEKLFF. In DNA, the CDR3 is TGTGCCAGCAGGGTACAGGCAAATGAAAAACTGTTTTTT. The complete variable domain, with remaining parts taken from reference TRBV2 and TRBJ1-4, reads EPEVTQTPSHQVTQMGQEVILRCVPISNHLYFYWYRQILGQKVEFLVSFYNNEISEKSEIFDDQFSVERPDGSNFTLKIRSTKLEDSAMYFCASRVQANEKLFFGSGTQLSVL.

The V call is TRBV15, the J call TRBJ2-7; 9 positions agree with TRBD2. This CDR3 spans 15 amino acids. With V trimmed by 0 bases and J by 4 bases, 4 bases remained unmatched. Germline V gives CDR1 LNHNV, CDR2 YYDKDF (reference sequence). The CDR3 is CATSREIAGVYEQYF. The CDR3 DNA reads TGTGCCACCAGCAGAGAAATAGCGGGAGTATACGAGCAGTACTTC.

The rearrangement links TRBV30 to TRBJ2-5; possibly TRBD1 or TRBD2 for D (6 bases each). CDR3 length: 15 residues. Germline V gives CDR1 GTSNPN, CDR2 SVGIG (reference sequence). V lost 1 base and J lost 1, with 13 bases in between. CDR3 sequence (DNA): TGTGCCTGGAGTGGGGGGCGGGGATTCCAAGAGACCCAGTACTTC. Translation gives CAWSGGRGFQETQYF.

The chain recombines TRBV6-1 with TRBJ1-5, with TRBD1 identical over 7 bases. The CDR3 runs to 14 residues. V trimming: 7 bases; J trimming: 3 bases; junction bases outside the gene matches: 6. Germline V gives CDR1 MNHNS, CDR2 SASEGT. The CDR3, as DNA: TGTGCCAGCATGGGGACAGTTATCAATCAGCCCCAGCATTTT. The encoded protein is CASMGTVINQPQHF.

Here the CDR3 reads CASSRSGSSYNEQFF. The CDR3 DNA sequence: TGTGCCAGCAGTCGAAGCGGGAGTTCCTACAATGAGCAGTTCTTC. The rearrangement uses TRBV27 and TRBJ2-1; TRBD2 aligns across 8 bases. CDR3 length: 15 amino acids. V was pared by 5 bases and J by 1 base, with 4 bases of the junction left unmatched. Germline V lookup: CDR1 MNHEY, CDR2 SMNVEV (reference sequence).

The chain is built from TRBV10-3 and TRBJ1-2, with D possibly matching TRBD1 (5 bases). Germline CDR1 is ENHRY and CDR2 is SYGVKD. V was pared by 3 bases and J by 6 bases, with 11 bases between. CDR3 length: 13 amino acids. The CDR3: CAISEARVDGYTF. The CDR3 DNA is TGTGCCATCAGTGAAGCCAGGGTGGATGGCTACACCTTC.

The chain employs TRBV2 and TRBJ2-3, with D uncertain. This CDR3 has 13 amino acids. V dropped 6 bases and J dropped 2 bases, with 9 bases sitting between them. Germline CDR1 reads SNHLY; CDR2 reads FYNNEI. For the CDR3, the DNA is TGTGCCAGCAGCGCCCAATACACAGATACGCAGTATTTT. It yields the protein CASSAQYTDTQYF.

V usage is TRBV2 and J usage is TRBJ1-4; D might be TRBD1 (5 bases). V was shortened by 8 bases and J by 4 bases, with 26 bases between the two germline ends. The CDR3 is 18 amino acids. Germline lookup yields CDR1 SNHLY and CDR2 FYNNEI. CDR3 amino acids: CASRGEGYSRASNEKLFF. DNA of the CDR3: TGTGCCAGCCGAGGGGAGGGATACAGCCGAGCTAGTAATGAAAAACTGTTTTTT.

V usage is TRBV19 and J usage is TRBJ1-5; TRBD1 aligns across 7 bases. With 6 bases clipped from V and 0 bases from J, the junction kept 8 bases outside the gene matches. The germline V gene encodes CDR1 LNHDA and CDR2 SQIVND (reference sequence). The CDR3 spans 16 residues. Here the CDR3 DNA reads TGTGCCAGTAGCTCGACAGGGCCATATAGCAATCAGCCCCAGCATTTT. Its translation is CASSSTGPYSNQPQHF.

Only one count was recorded for this clone. The chain joins TRBV6-5 to TRBJ2-1, with D perhaps given as TRBD1 or TRBD2 (5 bases each). This CDR3 is 14 amino acids long. The germline gives CDR1 MNHEY, CDR2 SVGAGI. V dropped 7 bases and J dropped 2 bases, with 12 bases sitting between them. The CDR3 DNA reads TGTGCCAGCACCGAGGGGAGTCCCTACAATGAGCAGTTCTTC. Translated: CASTEGSPYNEQFF.

The V and J genes are TRBV7-8 and TRBJ1-2; 10 positions match TRBD1. The CDR3 runs 16 residues. J was trimmed by 2 bases and V by 5 bases; bases with no gene match: 8. Germline assignment: CDR1 SGHVS and CDR2 FQNEAQ. The CDR3 here is CASSLVPGQGNYGYTF. The CDR3 DNA follows: TGTGCCAGCAGCCTCGTCCCGGGACAGGGGAACTATGGCTACACCTTC.

The CDR3 loop reads CASSFMQGVNTEAFF. CDR3 DNA sequence: TGTGCCAGCAGCTTCATGCAGGGCGTTAACACTGAAGCTTTCTTT. V gene TRBV11-1 combines with J gene TRBJ1-1; D might be TRBD1 (5 bases). The CDR3 contains 15 residues. Per germline, CDR1 SGHAT and CDR2 FQDESV (reference sequence). V lost 3 bases and J lost 2, with 13 bases in between.